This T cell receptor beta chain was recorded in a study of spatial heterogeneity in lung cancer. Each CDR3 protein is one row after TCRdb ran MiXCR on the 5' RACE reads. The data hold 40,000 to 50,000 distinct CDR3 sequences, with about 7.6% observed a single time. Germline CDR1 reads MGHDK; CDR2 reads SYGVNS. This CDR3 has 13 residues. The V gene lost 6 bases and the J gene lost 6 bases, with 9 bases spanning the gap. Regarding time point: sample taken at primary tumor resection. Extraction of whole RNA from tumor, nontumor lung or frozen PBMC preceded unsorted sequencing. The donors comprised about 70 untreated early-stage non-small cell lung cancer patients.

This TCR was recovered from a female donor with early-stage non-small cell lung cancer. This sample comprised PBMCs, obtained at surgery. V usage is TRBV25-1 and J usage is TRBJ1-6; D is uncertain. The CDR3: CASSPSGNSPLHF. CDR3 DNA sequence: TGTGCCAGCAGCCCGAGTGGTAATTCACCCCTCCACTTT. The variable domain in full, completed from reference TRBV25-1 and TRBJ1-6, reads EADIYQTPRYLVIGTGKKITLECSQTMGHDKMYWYQQDPGMELHLIHYSYGVNSTEKGDLSSESTVSRIRTEHFPLTLESARPSHTSQYLCASSPSGNSPLHFGNGTRLTVT.